The T cell receptor beta chain described here comes from a study of T cell responses to AZD1222 COVID-19 vaccine. The protocol was immunoSEQ multiplex PCR, while the TCRdb copy is restricted to in-frame clones and leaves out a portion. This table holds about 150,000 clones, roughly nine tenths found once. The sequence derives from an adult in good health. Sequences were derived from peripheral blood, sampled on day 0 of MenACWY control vaccination.

The DNA for the CDR3 is TGTGCCAGTTTGGACAGGGCTGTTAGTAGCAATCAGCCCCAGCATTTT. Translating gives CASLDRAVSSNQPQHF. The genes are TRBV6-6 and TRBJ1-5; 8 nucleotides line up with TRBD1. Germline CDR1 reads MNHNY; CDR2 reads SVGAGI (reference sequence). Losses at the gene ends were 9 bases for V and 0 bases for J; bases not matched to a gene: 10. The CDR3 extends over 16 amino acids.